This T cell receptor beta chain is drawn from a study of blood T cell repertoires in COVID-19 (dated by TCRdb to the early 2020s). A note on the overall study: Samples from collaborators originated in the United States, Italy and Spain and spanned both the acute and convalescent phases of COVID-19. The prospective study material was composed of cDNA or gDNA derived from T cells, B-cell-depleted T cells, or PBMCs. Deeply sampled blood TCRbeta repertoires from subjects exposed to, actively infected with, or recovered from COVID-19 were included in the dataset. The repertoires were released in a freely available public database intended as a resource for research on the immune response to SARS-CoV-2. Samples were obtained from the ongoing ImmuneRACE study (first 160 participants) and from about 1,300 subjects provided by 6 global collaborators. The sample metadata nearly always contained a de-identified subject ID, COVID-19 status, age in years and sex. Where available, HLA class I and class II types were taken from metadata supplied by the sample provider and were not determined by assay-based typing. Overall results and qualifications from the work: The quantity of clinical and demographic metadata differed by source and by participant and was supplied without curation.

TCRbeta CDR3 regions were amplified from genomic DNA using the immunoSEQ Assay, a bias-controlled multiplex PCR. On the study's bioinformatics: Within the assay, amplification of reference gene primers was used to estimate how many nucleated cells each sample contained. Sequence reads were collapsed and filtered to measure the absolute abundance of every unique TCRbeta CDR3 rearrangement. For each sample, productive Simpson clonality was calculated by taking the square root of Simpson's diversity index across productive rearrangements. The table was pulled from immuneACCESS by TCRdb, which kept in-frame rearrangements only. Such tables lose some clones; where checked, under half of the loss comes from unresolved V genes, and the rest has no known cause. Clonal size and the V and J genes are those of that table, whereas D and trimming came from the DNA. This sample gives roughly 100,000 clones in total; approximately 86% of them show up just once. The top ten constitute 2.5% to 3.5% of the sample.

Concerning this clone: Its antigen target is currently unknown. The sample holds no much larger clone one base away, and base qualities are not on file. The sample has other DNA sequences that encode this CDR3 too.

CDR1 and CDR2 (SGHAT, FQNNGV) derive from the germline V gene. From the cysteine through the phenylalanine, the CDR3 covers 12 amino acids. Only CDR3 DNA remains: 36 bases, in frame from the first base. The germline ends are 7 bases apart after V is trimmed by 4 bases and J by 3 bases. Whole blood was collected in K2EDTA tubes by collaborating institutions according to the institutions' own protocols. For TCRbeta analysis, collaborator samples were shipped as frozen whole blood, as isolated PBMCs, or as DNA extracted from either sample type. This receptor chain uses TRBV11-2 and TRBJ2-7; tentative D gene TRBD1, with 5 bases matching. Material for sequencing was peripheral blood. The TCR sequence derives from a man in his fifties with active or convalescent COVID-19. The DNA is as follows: TGTGCCAGCAGCTCCCAGGGCTACGAGCAGTACTTC. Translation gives CASSSQGYEQYF.